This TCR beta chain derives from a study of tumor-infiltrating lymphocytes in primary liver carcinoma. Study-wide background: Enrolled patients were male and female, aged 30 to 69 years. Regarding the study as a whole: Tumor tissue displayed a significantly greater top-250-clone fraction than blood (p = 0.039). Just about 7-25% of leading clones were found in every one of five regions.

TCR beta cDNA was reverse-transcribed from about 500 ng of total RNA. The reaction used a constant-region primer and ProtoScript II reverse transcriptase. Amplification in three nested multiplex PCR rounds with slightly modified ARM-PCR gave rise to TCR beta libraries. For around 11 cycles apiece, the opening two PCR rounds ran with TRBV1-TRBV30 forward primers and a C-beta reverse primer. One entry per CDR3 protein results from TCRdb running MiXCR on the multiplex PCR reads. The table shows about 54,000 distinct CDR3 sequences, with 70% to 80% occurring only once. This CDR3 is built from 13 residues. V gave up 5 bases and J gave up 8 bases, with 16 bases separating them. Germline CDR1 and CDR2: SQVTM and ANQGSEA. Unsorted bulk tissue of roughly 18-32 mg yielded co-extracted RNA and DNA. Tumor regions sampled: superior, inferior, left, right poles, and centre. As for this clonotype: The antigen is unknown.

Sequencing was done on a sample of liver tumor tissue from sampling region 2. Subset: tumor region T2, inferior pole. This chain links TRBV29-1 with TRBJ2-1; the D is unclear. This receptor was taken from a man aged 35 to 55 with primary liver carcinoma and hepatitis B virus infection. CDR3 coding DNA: TGCAGCGTTACCGGTCATCGTGGGGATGAGCAGTTCTTC. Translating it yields CSVTGHRGDEQFF.